Listed below are T cell receptor beta chains from one sample, sequenced in a study of cytomegalovirus exposure and HLA in healthy donors. Clones were read by immunoSEQ multiplex PCR, and TCRdb kept only the in-frame ones, dropping some. The table includes tens of thousands of clones, roughly 77% detected once. Material: PBMCs. These TCRs come from a man in his forties or fifties in good health and CMV-seronegative. Both conserved end residues are part of each CDR3. The order of the fields is D gene, clone size, V gene, J gene, CDR3 protein, CDR3 DNA. D genes are given only for firm matches. Clone size, where shown, is once, few, many, or a class for clones that have expanded.

.	.	TRBV30	TRBJ1-2	CAGGKVLNYGYTF	TGTGCCGGGGGCAAAGTCCTAAACTATGGCTACACCTTC
TRBD1	.	TRBV19	TRBJ2-3	CASSPRAGGRDTQYF	TGTGCCAGTAGTCCCCGCGCAGGGGGCAGAGATACGCAGTATTTT
TRBD2	.	TRBV7-9	TRBJ2-1	CASSLLGAGVGDEQFF	TGTGCCAGCAGCTTATTAGGAGCGGGGGTGGGCGATGAGCAGTTCTTC
.	.	TRBV10-3	TRBJ2-5	CAINEGLDRGAQYF	TGTGCCATCAATGAGGGACTGGACCGTGGGGCCCAGTACTTC
TRBD1	.	TRBV28	TRBJ2-6	CASSLLQGARSGANVLTF	TGTGCCAGCAGTTTACTGCAGGGGGCCCGCTCTGGGGCCAACGTCCTGACTTTC
TRBD1	.	TRBV10-3	TRBJ2-7	CAIRGGTGSSEQYF	TGTGCCATCAGGGGCGGGACAGGCTCGTCCGAGCAGTACTTC
.	.	TRBV5-6	TRBJ1-4	CASSLQGDNEKLFF	TGTGCCAGCAGCTTGCAAGGGGATAATGAAAAACTGTTTTTT
.	.	TRBV14	TRBJ2-7	CASSQGRLDLSEQYF	TGTGCCAGCAGCCAAGGTCGGCTAGACCTCTCCGAGCAGTACTTC
.	.	TRBV6-4	TRBJ2-1	CASSVTGGPYNEQFF	TGTGCCAGCAGTGTAACGGGGGGCCCCTACAATGAGCAGTTCTTC
TRBD1	.	TRBV4-1	TRBJ2-1	CASSPKGAGTGGYNEQFF	TGCGCCAGCAGCCCTAAAGGAGCCGGGACAGGCGGCTACAATGAGCAGTTCTTC
.	few	TRBV5-1	TRBJ1-6	CASSLGGENSPLHF	TGCGCCAGCAGCTTGGGGGGAGAGAATTCACCCCTCCACTTT
TRBD2	.	TRBV11-3	TRBJ2-7	CASSRGLAGGYEQYF	TGTGCCAGCAGTAGGGGACTAGCGGGAGGATACGAGCAGTACTTC
.	.	TRBV30	TRBJ2-1	CAFRGPGAYNEQFF	TGTGCCTTCAGGGGCCCCGGGGCCTACAATGAGCAGTTCTTC
.	.	TRBV7-9	TRBJ1-6	CASSATSSYNSPLHF	TGTGCCAGCAGCGCCACAAGCTCCTATAATTCACCCCTCCACTTT
.	.	TRBV14	TRBJ2-5	CASSQVVSRDETQYF	TGTGCCAGCAGCCAAGTGGTTAGCAGGGATGAGACCCAGTACTTC
TRBD1	.	TRBV27	TRBJ1-1	CASSSGTGGAYTEAFF	TGTGCCAGCAGTTCCGGGACAGGGGGCGCTTACACTGAAGCTTTCTTT
TRBD1	.	TRBV28	TRBJ1-2	CASSLPGQTWGYTF	TGTGCCAGCAGTTTGCCGGGACAGACGTGGGGCTACACCTTC
TRBD1	.	TRBV5-5	TRBJ1-4	CASSPDRGRATNEKLFF	TGTGCCAGCAGCCCTGACAGGGGTCGAGCAACTAATGAAAAACTGTTTTTT
TRBD1	.	TRBV19	TRBJ1-2	CASADGTGANYGYTF	TGTGCCAGCGCCGATGGGACAGGGGCTAACTATGGCTACACCTTC
.	few	TRBV4-1	TRBJ2-7	CASSQLISVSYEQYF	TGCGCCAGCAGCCAGCTCATTTCAGTCTCCTACGAGCAGTACTTC
.	.	TRBV5-1	TRBJ1-2	CASIPDSYSNYGYTF	TGCGCCAGCATCCCGGACTCCTACTCTAACTATGGCTACACCTTC
TRBD2	.	TRBV5-4	TRBJ2-2	CASSRGGRGGTGELFF	TGTGCCAGCAGCCGGGGGGGGCGCGGGGGGACCGGGGAGCTGTTTTTT
.	few	TRBV28	TRBJ1-1	CASSFGRLNTEAFF	TGTGCCAGCAGTTTCGGGAGGTTGAACACTGAAGCTTTCTTT
.	.	TRBV6-1	TRBJ1-5	CASSITGWDQPQHF	TGTGCCAGCAGCATTACAGGGTGGGATCAGCCCCAGCATTTT
TRBD1	.	TRBV6-5	TRBJ2-3	CASSSRGRDTQYF	TGTGCCAGCAGTTCCAGGGGGAGAGATACGCAGTATTTT
.	.	TRBV11-3	TRBJ1-3	CASGRSGNTIYF	TGTGCCAGCGGCCGCTCTGGAAACACCATATATTTT
.	.	TRBV5-4	TRBJ2-5	CASSPGGAGQETQYF	TGTGCCAGCAGCCCCGGTGGGGCGGGACAAGAGACCCAGTACTTC
.	few	TRBV10-3	TRBJ1-3	CATGLGTGNTIYF	TGTGCCACCGGACTCGGCACTGGAAACACCATATATTTT